This entry describes one T cell receptor beta chain. Antigen: not known. This record belongs to a study of early T cells in non-severe SARS-CoV-2 infection. General observations from the study: VDJdb-based matching was biased toward anti-spike CD8 responses and missed private and CD4 specificities.

From germline, CDR1 is DFQATT and CDR2 SNEGSKA (reference sequence). Trimming stripped 0 bases from V and 5 bases from J, with 10 bases between. The CDR3 spans 13 residues. Individually, cDNA molecules had unique molecular identifiers attached to them. TCRdb redid the calling of the 5' RACE reads with MiXCR, one entry per CDR3 protein. The table includes over 75,000 distinct CDR3 sequences, over 10% detected once. The sample comprised whole blood. The chain uses TRBV20-1 and TRBJ1-1; TRBD1 is a possible D gene (5 bases). The origin of this receptor is an adult who was a healthcare worker with PCR-confirmed SARS-CoV-2 infection or an uninfected control (not recorded which). The CDR3 here is CSARDLGRTEAFF. The DNA for the CDR3 is TGCAGTGCTAGAGACCTGGGGCGGACTGAAGCTTTCTTT.